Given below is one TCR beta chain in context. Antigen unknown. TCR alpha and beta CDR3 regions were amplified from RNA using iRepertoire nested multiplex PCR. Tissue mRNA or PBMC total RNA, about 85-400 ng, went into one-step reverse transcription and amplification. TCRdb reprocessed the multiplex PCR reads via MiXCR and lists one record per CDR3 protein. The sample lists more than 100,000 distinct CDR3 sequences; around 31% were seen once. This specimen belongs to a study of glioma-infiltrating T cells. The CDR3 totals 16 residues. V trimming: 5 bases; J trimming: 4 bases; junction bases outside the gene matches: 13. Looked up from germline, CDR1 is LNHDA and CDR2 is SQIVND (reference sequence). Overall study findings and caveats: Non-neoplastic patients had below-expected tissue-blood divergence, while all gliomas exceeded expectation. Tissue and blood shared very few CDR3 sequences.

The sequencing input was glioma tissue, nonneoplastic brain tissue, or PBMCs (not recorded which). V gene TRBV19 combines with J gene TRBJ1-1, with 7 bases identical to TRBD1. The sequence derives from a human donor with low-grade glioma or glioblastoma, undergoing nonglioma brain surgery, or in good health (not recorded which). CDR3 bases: TGTGCCAGTAGTCCTACCTTGACAGGGCCAGGCACTGAAGCTTTCTTT. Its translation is CASSPTLTGPGTEAFF. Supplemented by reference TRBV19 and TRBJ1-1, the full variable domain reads DGGITQSPKYLFRKEGQNVTLSCEQNLNHDAMYWYRQDPGQGLRLIYYSQIVNDFQKGDIAEGYSVSREKKESFPLTVTSAQKNPTAFYLCASSPTLTGPGTEAFFGQGTRLTVV.